This T cell receptor (beta chain) was sequenced in a study of regulatory T cells in long-lasting Graves disease. This CDR3 spans 13 amino acids. Trimming took 7 bases from V and 0 from J, leaving 8 bases between them. Building the TCR beta libraries relied on iRepertoire HTBI primers, and CDR3 regions underwent Arm-PCR. Original analysis: Around 59 TRBV and roughly 15 TRBJ segments were identified across samples. TCRdb reprocessed the multiplex PCR reads via MiXCR and lists one record per CDR3 protein. The V and J calls and clone size come from TCRdb's table, not from the authors' own analysis. This table has 500,000 or so distinct CDR3 sequences, about 15% appearing once. This clonotype occurred many times. Documented time point: newly diagnosed GD, antithyroid drugs for less than 3 months. The TCR library was made from RNA extracted from PBMCs. The sample was also linked to a second study, of T cells in Graves' hyperthyroidism and ophthalmopathy.

The TCR originated in a woman aged 50 to 65 with Graves disease. This specimen consisted of peripheral blood mononuclear cells (PBMCs), obtained at new diagnosis, from a patient treated with antithyroid drugs. The chain joins TRBV12-3 or TRBV12-4 to TRBJ2-3; D is uncertain. CDR3: CASTEISTDTQYF. CDR3 in DNA: TGTGCCAGCACCGAGATCAGCACAGATACGCAGTATTTT.